This T cell receptor beta chain appears in the sequencing data of a study of blood T cell repertoires in COVID-19. The table came from immunoSEQ multiplex PCR; TCRdb's copy has only in-frame clones and leaves some out. In the table there are 540,000 or so clones, less than 90% of which are singletons. The sequence was collected from a woman in her fifties or sixties with COVID-19, enrolled during active disease. Sequencing was done on a sample of peripheral blood.

CDR3 residues: CASSYREGTEAFF. CDR3 nucleotide sequence: TGTGCCAGCAGCTACCGGGAGGGCACTGAAGCTTTCTTT. This chain links TRBV3-1 (or the pseudogene TRBV3-2) with TRBJ1-1; D is unclear. Germline CDR1 reads LGHDT; CDR2 reads YNNKEL (reference sequence). The CDR3 consists of 13 residues. Between the trimmed V and J ends, which lost 5 bases and 4 bases, there was a span of 11 bases.